A selection of T cell receptor beta chains follows, all from one sample in a study of T cell repertoires in cytomegalovirus infection. TCRdb itself ran the reads through MiXCR, one entry per CDR3 protein. The data contain just over 150,000 distinct CDR3 sequences, about a quarter of them singletons. The material sequenced was PBMCs. The receptors originated from a human donor in good health (CMV status not recorded). Some clones in this sample may be carry-over from other donors' samples. The CDR3 runs from the conserved cysteine through the conserved F or W. The D gene is left open where the match is weak. Where a row states a size, it is once, few, many or the class of an expanded clone; other rows omit it.

few	TRBV20-1	.	TRBJ1-5	CSATNLVKTISNQPQHF	TGCAGTGCTACTAACCTGGTAAAAACAATTAGCAATCAGCCCCAGCATTTT
few	TRBV28	TRBD1	TRBJ1-2	CASSYRGYNYGYTF	TGTGCCAGCAGTTACAGGGGATATAACTATGGCTACACCTTC
.	TRBV14	.	TRBJ2-1	CASSQETTAYNEQFF	TGTGCCAGCAGCCAAGAAACGACAGCTTACAATGAGCAGTTCTTC
few	TRBV28	.	TRBJ2-2	CASSSGFTGELFF	TGTGCCAGCAGCTCAGGGTTCACCGGGGAGCTGTTTTTT
.	TRBV6-5	.	TRBJ1-6	CASQDRSNSPLHF	TGTGCCAGTCAGGACCGATCGAATTCACCCCTCCACTTT
many	TRBV11-2	TRBD2	TRBJ2-7	CASSSLGGSRHEQYF	TGTGCCAGCAGCTCCCTGGGCGGGAGTCGCCACGAGCAGTACTTC
many	TRBV5-6	TRBD1	TRBJ1-2	CASSFRLSGQGSGYTF	TGTGCCAGCAGCTTTCGTTTGTCCGGACAGGGAAGTGGCTACACCTTC
.	TRBV6-5	.	TRBJ1-1	CASSYSSSVNTEAFF	TGTGCCAGCAGTTACTCGTCATCCGTGAACACTGAAGCTTTCTTT
.	TRBV29-1	.	TRBJ2-7	CSVVDGLSYEQYF	TGCAGCGTTGTCGATGGGCTCTCCTACGAGCAGTACTTC
.	TRBV7-2	.	TRBJ2-5	CASSRRAGRSQETQYF	TGTGCCAGCAGCCGACGGGCAGGGAGGTCACAAGAGACACAGTACTTC
few	TRBV7-9	.	TRBJ1-4	CASSPPRPNEKLFF	TGTGCCAGCAGCCCCCCCAGACCTAATGAAAAACTGTTTTTT
.	TRBV2	.	TRBJ2-3	CASSASKGGRWGF	TGTGCCAGCAGTGCATCCAAGGGGGGACGATGGGGTTTT
once	TRBV7-9	TRBD1	TRBJ1-5	CASSFTGANQPQHF	TGTGCCAGCAGCTTTACAGGGGCCAATCAGCCCCAGCATTTT
many	TRBV7-3	TRBD2	TRBJ2-1	CASSFTPGGSSGNNEQFF	TGTGCCAGCAGCTTTACCCCAGGCGGGAGTTCCGGCAACAATGAGCAGTTCTTC
.	TRBV28	.	TRBJ1-1	CASTRWTEAFF	TGTGCCAGCACGAGGTGGACTGAAGCTTTCTTT
many	TRBV15	TRBD2	TRBJ2-1	CATSRDKMAGGPYNEQFF	TGTGCCACCAGCAGAGATAAGATGGCGGGGGGCCCTTACAATGAGCAGTTCTTC
.	TRBV30	.	TRBJ1-3	CASRWGGQGNTIYF	TGTGCCTCCCGATGGGGGGGGCAAGGAAACACCATATATTTT
many	TRBV7-6	.	TRBJ2-1	CASSPTGTLGEQFF	TGTGCCAGCAGCCCGACCGGGACACTAGGCGAGCAGTTCTTC
few	TRBV7-2	.	TRBJ2-2	CASSQRLGAVTGELFF	TGTGCCAGCAGCCAACGGCTCGGGGCAGTTACCGGGGAGCTGTTTTTT
.	TRBV27	TRBD2	TRBJ2-7	CASSLLAGGLFSYEQYF	TGTGCCAGCAGTTTACTAGCGGGAGGGCTATTCTCCTACGAGCAGTACTTC
.	TRBV12-3/TRBV12-4	.	TRBJ2-1	CASGSGEQFF	TGTGCCAGCGGGTCGGGTGAGCAGTTCTTC
many	TRBV7-2	TRBD2	TRBJ2-1	CASSLGTSRHNEQFF	TGTGCCAGCAGCCTCGGGACTAGTAGGCACAATGAGCAGTTCTTC
few	TRBV7-9	.	TRBJ2-3	CASSTRDLSTDTQYF	TGTGCCAGCAGCACCCGGGACCTAAGCACAGATACGCAGTATTTT
.	TRBV19	.	TRBJ1-1	CASSETGKAFF	TGTGCCAGTAGTGAGACCGGTAAAGCTTTCTTT
.	TRBV12-3/TRBV12-4	.	TRBJ1-1	CASSFMETEAFF	TGTGCCAGCAGTTTTATGGAAACTGAAGCTTTCTTT
few	TRBV5-1	TRBD2	TRBJ2-4	CASSLAGGQNIQYF	TGCGCCAGCAGCCTAGCGGGGGGTCAAAACATTCAGTACTTC
many	TRBV7-3	TRBD2	TRBJ2-7	CASSLSGTSYEQYF	TGTGCCAGCAGCTTATCAGGGACTAGCTACGAGCAGTACTTC
few	TRBV12-3/TRBV12-4	.	TRBJ2-3	CASSFGVSTDTQYF	TGTGCCAGCAGTTTCGGGGTCAGCACAGATACGCAGTATTTT
.	TRBV19	.	TRBJ1-1	CASSISGTNTEAFF	TGTGCCAGTAGTATTTCAGGGACGAACACTGAAGCTTTCTTT
few	TRBV27	.	TRBJ2-7	CASSSPGTDHYEQYF	TGTGCCAGCAGTTCCCCCGGGACGGACCACTACGAGCAGTACTTC
few	TRBV28	TRBD2	TRBJ2-1	CASSLAGGSIYNEQFF	TGTGCCAGCAGTCTAGCGGGGGGCTCCATCTACAATGAGCAGTTCTTC
.	TRBV2	.	TRBJ1-5	CASGGGWPQHF	TGTGCCAGCGGGGGGGGCTGGCCCCAGCATTTT
.	TRBV7-4	.	TRBJ2-5	CASSVTGFQETQYF	TGTGCCAGCAGCGTGACAGGATTCCAAGAGACCCAGTACTTC
.	TRBV6-1	.	TRBJ1-1	CASRMTENTEAFF	TGTGCCAGCAGGATGACAGAAAACACTGAAGCTTTCTTT
.	TRBV6-6	.	TRBJ1-5	CASSDDYSNQPQHF	TGTGCCAGCAGTGACGACTATAGCAATCAGCCCCAGCATTTT
few	TRBV7-3	.	TRBJ2-1	CASSLDDSSYNEQFF	TGTGCCAGCAGCTTGGATGACAGCTCCTACAATGAGCAGTTCTTC
few	TRBV28	.	TRBJ2-1	CASSLRARSGNEQFF	TGTGCCAGCAGTTTACGGGCACGGAGTGGCAATGAGCAGTTCTTC
many	TRBV7-9	TRBD2	TRBJ2-7	CASSSIAGGPDEQYF	TGTGCCAGCAGCTCAATAGCGGGAGGGCCTGACGAGCAGTACTTC
few	TRBV27	.	TRBJ2-1	CASSYGQNNEQFF	TGTGCCAGCAGTTACGGACAGAACAATGAGCAGTTCTTC
few	TRBV28	TRBD2	TRBJ2-1	CASRPTGGSYNEQFF	TGTGCCAGCAGGCCGACGGGGGGGTCCTACAATGAGCAGTTCTTC
.	TRBV7-7	.	TRBJ2-1	CASSLGLEPPYNEQFF	TGTGCTAGCAGCTTAGGCCTAGAGCCCCCCTACAATGAGCAGTTCTTC
few	TRBV29-1	.	TRBJ1-2	CSVVDSGGGYTF	TGCAGCGTCGTCGACAGCGGTGGTGGCTACACCTTC
.	TRBV7-9	TRBD1	TRBJ2-6	CASSLGQGAPGANVLTF	TGTGCCAGCAGCTTAGGTCAGGGGGCCCCTGGGGCCAACGTCCTGACTTTC
many	TRBV7-2	TRBD2	TRBJ2-7	CASSLGAGVGPRSYEQYF	TGTGCCAGCAGCTTAGGTGCGGGGGTTGGTCCTAGGTCCTACGAGCAGTACTTC
.	TRBV28	.	TRBJ2-4	CASSSPQGGKNIQYF	TGTGCCAGCAGTTCCCCCCAGGGGGGAAAAAACATTCAGTACTTC
.	TRBV29-1	.	TRBJ2-5	CSVVGLQGETQYF	TGCAGCGTTGTAGGGTTACAGGGAGAGACCCAGTACTTC
few	TRBV6-1	TRBD1	TRBJ2-3	CASSLIGGQGTDTQYF	TGTGCCAGCAGTCTTATCGGTGGACAGGGCACAGATACGCAGTATTTT
.	TRBV29-1	.	TRBJ2-3	CSVGLPRQNTDTQYF	TGCAGCGTTGGATTACCGCGACAGAACACAGATACGCAGTATTTT
.	TRBV20-1	.	TRBJ2-1	CSALGEPDSSYNEQFF	TGCAGTGCCCTAGGGGAACCAGACAGCTCCTACAATGAGCAGTTCTTC
many	TRBV11-2	TRBD1	TRBJ1-2	CASSPGQDYGYTF	TGTGCCAGCTCCCCGGGACAGGACTATGGCTACACCTTC
few	TRBV30	TRBD1	TRBJ1-6	CAWSSGTGGFYNSPLHF	TGTGCCTGGAGTTCCGGGACAGGGGGCTTTTATAATTCACCCCTCCACTTT
.	TRBV7-6	TRBD1	TRBJ2-1	CASSLGRTGQPLYNEQFF	TGTGCCAGCAGCTTGGGACGGACAGGACAACCGCTCTACAATGAGCAGTTCTTC
few	TRBV2	TRBD2	TRBJ2-7	CASSGPGLAETLGYEQYF	TGTGCCAGCAGCGGTCCGGGACTAGCGGAAACTCTCGGCTACGAGCAGTACTTC
.	TRBV12-3/TRBV12-4	.	TRBJ1-3	CASTLWGQGKISGNTIYF	TGTGCCAGCACCCTCTGGGGGCAGGGGAAGATATCTGGAAACACCATATATTTT
many	TRBV7-8	TRBD2	TRBJ2-5	CASSQGLAGETQYF	TGTGCCAGCAGCCAAGGACTAGCGGGAGAGACCCAGTACTTC
many	TRBV27	TRBD1	TRBJ1-5	CASRPSGQGSNQPQHF	TGTGCCAGCAGACCGTCCGGACAGGGGAGCAATCAGCCCCAGCATTTT
.	TRBV5-4	TRBD1	TRBJ1-6	CASSFRQGPGAPLHF	TGTGCCAGCAGCTTCCGACAGGGGCCGGGGGCACCCCTCCACTTT
.	TRBV5-1	.	TRBJ1-2	CASSFDDYGYTF	TGCGCCAGCAGCTTTGACGACTATGGCTACACCTTC
many	TRBV7-2	.	TRBJ1-2	CASSLDGGNYGYTF	TGTGCCAGCAGCTTAGACGGCGGTAACTATGGCTACACCTTC